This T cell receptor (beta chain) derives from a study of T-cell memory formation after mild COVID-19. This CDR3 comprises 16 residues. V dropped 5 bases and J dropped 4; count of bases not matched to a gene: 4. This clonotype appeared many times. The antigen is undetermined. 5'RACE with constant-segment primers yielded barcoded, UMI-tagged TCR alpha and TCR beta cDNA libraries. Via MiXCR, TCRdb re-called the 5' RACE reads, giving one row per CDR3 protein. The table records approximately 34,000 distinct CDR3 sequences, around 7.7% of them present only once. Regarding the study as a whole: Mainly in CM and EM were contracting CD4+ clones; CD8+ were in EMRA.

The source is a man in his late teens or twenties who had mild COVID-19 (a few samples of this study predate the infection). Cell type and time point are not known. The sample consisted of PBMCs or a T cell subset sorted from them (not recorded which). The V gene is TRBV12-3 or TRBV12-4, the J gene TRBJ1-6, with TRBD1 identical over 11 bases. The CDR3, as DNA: TGTGCCAGCAGTAGGACAGGGGGCGTTTATAATTCACCCCTCCACTTT. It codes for CASSRTGGVYNSPLHF.